Below are 26 T cell receptor beta chains sequenced from a single sample in a study of shared clonotypes between healthy human individuals. Assay: immunoSEQ multiplex PCR; the TCRdb copy retains only in-frame clones and omits some. The data contain some 580,000 clones, 95% to 98% of them singletons. As defined, naive CD8 cells were CD45RO-negative and positively selected for CCR7, with terminally differentiated effector memory CD45RA+ cells excluded. Material: naive CD8+ T cells sorted from blood. Receptors were obtained from a man under 40 in good health.

This chain joins TRBV29-1 and TRBJ2-3; no reliable D call. The germline V gene has CDR1 SQVTM and CDR2 ANQGSEA. CDR3 length: 15 residues. Trimming took 1 base from V and 1 from J, leaving 12 bases between them. CDR3 sequence: CSVEGIGQGTDTQYF. The CDR3, as DNA: TGCAGCGTTGAAGGTATTGGGCAGGGCACAGATACGCAGTATTTT.

The V gene is TRBV4-2, the J gene TRBJ2-1; D possibly corresponds to TRBD2 (5 bases). Trimming pared 0 bases from V and 8 bases from J, leaving 8 bases between. Germline V gives CDR1 LGHNA, CDR2 YNFKEQ. The CDR3 consists of 13 residues. This CDR3 is CASSQELADEQFF. The CDR3, as DNA: TGTGCCAGCAGCCAAGAGCTAGCAGATGAGCAGTTCTTC.

The count of this clone is one. The rearrangement links TRBV27 to TRBJ2-1, with 7 bases identical to TRBD2. The V gene's germline CDR1 is MNHEY and CDR2 SMNVEV (reference sequence). Trimming cost V 9 bases and J 5 bases; bases outside gene matches: 13. The CDR3 loop spans 15 amino acids. The CDR3 loop is CAREDTTSEDNEQFF. The CDR3, as DNA: TGTGCCAGGGAGGATACTACTAGCGAAGACAATGAGCAGTTCTTC.

The V gene is TRBV7-6, the J gene TRBJ2-1; D possibly corresponds to TRBD1 (5 bases). The V end was cut by 4 bases, the J end by 4 bases, with 8 bases between. CDR1 is SGHVS, CDR2 FNYEAQ, per germline. CDR3 length equals 13 residues. The DNA of the CDR3 is TGTGCCAGCAGCTGGAAGGGGTACAATGAGCAGTTCTTC. As protein: CASSWKGYNEQFF.

The chain is built from TRBV5-6 and TRBJ2-3; 7 bases fit TRBD1. The J segment lost 4 bases and the V segment lost 7 bases, leaving 9 bases of the junction unmatched. The CDR3 runs 14 residues. Germline V CDR1 and CDR2: SGHDT, YYEEEE. The CDR3 DNA reads TGTGCCAGCGCCAGGGGGTACCTTCCAGATACGCAGTATTTT. This codes for CASARGYLPDTQYF.

This chain links TRBV5-6 with TRBJ2-6; no definite D call. The V end was cut by 0 bases, the J end by 1 base, with 5 bases between. CDR3 length: 15 amino acids. The V gene's germline CDR1 is SGHDT and CDR2 YYEEEE. In nucleotides, the CDR3 is TGTGCCAGCAGCTTGGCCGGGTCTGGGGCCAACGTCCTGACTTTC. Translated: CASSLAGSGANVLTF.

V is TRBV5-8 and J is TRBJ2-7; D not certain. The CDR3 is 16 amino acids. V gave up 3 bases and J gave up 0 bases, with 16 bases separating them. CDR1 is SGHTS and CDR2 is YDEGEE in the germline V gene. The CDR3 protein is CASSSPSDLSSYEQYF. The CDR3 bases are TGTGCCAGCAGCTCCCCTTCGGACCTTAGCTCCTACGAGCAGTACTTC.

This clone was detected only once. The rearrangement uses TRBV2 and TRBJ2-7, with D possibly matching TRBD2 (5 bases). Germline CDR1 SNHLY, CDR2 FYNNEI. CDR3 length: 11 amino acids. CDR3 protein: CALQTGNKQYF. As DNA, the CDR3 is TGTGCTCTACAAACGGGGAATAAGCAGTACTTC. Complete variable domain (other parts from reference TRBV2 and TRBJ2-7): EPEVTQTPSHQVTQMGQEVILRCVPISNHLYFYWYRQILGQKVEFLVSFYNNEISEKSEIFDDQFSVERPDGSNFTLKIRSTKLEDSAMYFCALQTGNKQYFGPGTRLTVT.

The V and J genes are TRBV7-9 and TRBJ1-2; TRBD1 matches at 8 bases. V shed 5 bases and J 0 bases; nucleotides not matched to a gene: 14. Germline CDR1 SEHNR, CDR2 FQNEAQ (reference sequence). The CDR3 loop spans 18 amino acids. CDR3 sequence: CASSQDRGSKRANYGYTF. CDR3 nucleotides: TGTGCCAGCAGCCAAGACAGGGGATCGAAGAGAGCTAACTATGGCTACACCTTC.

V is TRBV10-1 and J is TRBJ2-1; D might be TRBD2 (5 bases). CDR1 and CDR2 (germline): WNHNN, SYGVQD (reference sequence). Trimming took off 3 bases at V and 7 bases at J, with 22 bases between the two ends. The CDR3 has 17 amino acids. The CDR3 loop reads CASSDQIFGSLGNEQFF. The CDR3 DNA reads as TGCGCCAGCAGTGATCAAATTTTTGGGAGCCTGGGGAATGAGCAGTTCTTC.

V gene TRBV9 combines with J gene TRBJ2-2; 7 nucleotides line up with TRBD1. J gave up 6 bases and V 2 bases, and 4 bases lay outside the gene matches. The germline CDR1 and CDR2 sequences are SGDLS and YYNGEE. The CDR3 runs to 14 residues. CDR3 in DNA: TGTGCCAGCAGCGTGACCCAGGGGGCCGGGGAGCTGTTTTTT. As protein: CASSVTQGAGELFF.

This chain joins TRBV5-1 and TRBJ2-7; TRBD1 matches at 7 bases. Germline CDR1 is SGHRS and CDR2 is YFSETQ. The J segment lost 3 bases and the V segment lost 5 bases, leaving 2 bases of the junction unmatched. The CDR3 consists of 12 residues. The CDR3 DNA reads TGCGCCAGCAGGGGGGACAGCTACGAGCAGTACTTC. Protein sequence: CASRGDSYEQYF.

This clone was detected only once. The chain recombines TRBV28 with TRBJ1-4, with a possible D match to TRBD1 (5 bases). The CDR3 covers 16 residues. Trimming stripped 5 bases from V and 4 bases from J, with 17 bases between. Germline V gene lookup returns CDR1 MDHEN and CDR2 SYDVKM. CDR3 bases: TGTGCCAGCAGTGGGGGACGGGACTGGCTTAATGAAAAACTGTTTTTT. It is translated as CASSGGRDWLNEKLFF.

The chain carries TRBV9 and TRBJ2-7; D possibly corresponds to TRBD2 (6 bases). Per germline, CDR1 SGDLS and CDR2 YYNGEE. This CDR3 comprises 16 residues. Trimming removed 0 bases at V and 7 bases at J, with 20 bases between. CDR3 loop: CASSVEGGPDPREQYF. The CDR3 region has the DNA TGTGCCAGCAGCGTAGAGGGAGGACCCGATCCGCGGGAGCAGTACTTC.

The V call is TRBV7-2, the J call TRBJ2-2, with TRBD2 identical over 8 bases. This CDR3 is built from 17 residues. The J segment lost 4 bases and the V segment lost 2 bases, leaving 9 bases of the junction unmatched. Germline CDR1 is SGHTA and CDR2 is FQGNSA. The CDR3 sequence: CASSLRPSGLRTGELFF. The CDR3 DNA follows: TGTGCCAGCAGCTTACGGCCTAGCGGGTTGCGCACCGGGGAGCTGTTTTTT.

About this clone: At one end, the junction sequence differs from germline, possibly due to a read error. The chain is built from TRBV5-4 and TRBJ2-2, with D uncertain. Germline lookup yields CDR1 SGHNT and CDR2 YYREEE (reference sequence). CDR3 length: 14 amino acids. In nucleotides, the CDR3 is TGCGCCAGCAGCCAATGGCAGAACACCGGGGAGCTGTTTTTT. It translates to CASSQWQNTGELFF.

V usage is TRBV11-2 and J usage is TRBJ2-4; D gene uncertain. Germline V gene sequence: CDR1 SGHAT, CDR2 FQNNGV. The CDR3 loop spans 15 amino acids. Trimming cost V 5 bases and J 8 bases, with 19 bases left between them. CDR3 nucleotide sequence: TGTGCCAGCAGCCTCGGACCTGATCCTAGTTACATTCAGTACTTC. Amino acid sequence: CASSLGPDPSYIQYF.

This clone is a singleton in its sample. This chain joins TRBV7-9 and TRBJ2-5; 11 nucleotides match TRBD1. CDR1 is SEHNR and CDR2 is FQNEAQ in the germline V gene (reference sequence). This CDR3 has 16 residues. V trimming: 5 bases; J trimming: 1 base; junction bases outside the gene matches: 6. DNA for the CDR3: TGTGCCAGCAGCCCCAGGACAGGGGGCGGCCAAGAGACCCAGTACTTC. Amino acid sequence: CASSPRTGGGQETQYF.

Points on this clone: The junction departs from germline at one end; a sequencing error may be responsible. The CDR3 DNA reads TGTGCCAGCAGCGAAGGGGCGGTGAACCAAGAGACCCAGTACTTC. This codes for CASSEGAVNQETQYF. The chain links TRBV2 to TRBJ2-5; D is perhaps TRBD1 (5 bases). From germline, CDR1 is SNHLY and CDR2 FYNNEI. The CDR3 spans 15 residues. Based on the CDR3 plus reference TRBV2 and TRBJ2-5, the full variable domain is EPEVTQTPSHQVTQMGQEVILRCVPISNHLYFYWYRQILGQKVEFLVSFYNNEISEKSEIFDDQFSVERPDGSNFTLKIRSTKLEDSAMYFCASSEGAVNQETQYFGPGTRLLVL.

The chain carries TRBV11-2 and TRBJ2-1; 10 nucleotides agree with TRBD1. The J segment lost 4 bases and the V segment lost 5 bases, leaving 8 bases of the junction unmatched. From germline, CDR1 is SGHAT and CDR2 FQNNGV. The CDR3 totals 16 residues. The CDR3 sequence: CASSPGTGAPYNEQFF. The CDR3 nucleotides are TGTGCCAGCAGCCCCGGGACAGGGGCTCCTTACAATGAGCAGTTCTTC.

J is TRBJ1-5 and V is TRBV4-1; a weak D match, TRBD1 (5 bases). The germline V and J ends were trimmed by 1 base and 5 bases, with 6 bases remaining between them. The CDR3 has 13 amino acids. Germline CDR1 MGHRA, CDR2 YSYEKL. The CDR3 DNA reads TGCGCCAGCAGCCAAGGAGGGGATCAGCCCCAGCATTTT. Residues: CASSQGGDQPQHF.

The chain recombines TRBV7-9 with TRBJ1-2, with D maybe TRBD1 (6 bases). From germline, CDR1 is SEHNR and CDR2 FQNEAQ (reference sequence). V was pared by 7 bases and J by 8 bases, with 14 bases between. This CDR3 region has 12 residues. CDR3 amino acids: CASTLGTTGYTF. CDR3 sequence (DNA): TGTGCCAGCACCTTGGGGACAACGGGCTACACCTTC.

The rearrangement uses TRBV28 and TRBJ2-7, with D perhaps matching TRBD1 or TRBD2 (6 bases each). The germline V and J ends were trimmed by 7 bases and 3 bases, with 16 bases remaining between them. CDR3 length equals 14 residues. CDR1 is MDHEN and CDR2 is SYDVKM in the germline V gene. CDR3 nucleotides: TGTGCCAGCACCGAATTCAGGGGAGGCTACGAGCAGTACTTC. This codes for CASTEFRGGYEQYF.

This clone occurred once. The chain joins TRBV19 to TRBJ2-1; possibly TRBD2 for D (6 bases). Trimming pared 3 bases from V and 15 bases from J, leaving 15 bases between. The CDR3 is 12 amino acids. Germline V lookup: CDR1 LNHDA, CDR2 SQIVND (reference sequence). The CDR3 loop reads CASSIGQGLPFF. The CDR3 DNA reads TGTGCCAGTAGTATTGGTCAGGGACTGCCGTTCTTC. Combining the CDR3 with reference TRBV19 and TRBJ2-1 gives the whole variable domain DGGITQSPKYLFRKEGQNVTLSCEQNLNHDAMYWYRQDPGQGLRLIYYSQIVNDFQKGDIAEGYSVSREKKESFPLTVTSAQKNPTAFYLCASSIGQGLPFFGPGTRLTVL.

The chain combines TRBV11-3 with TRBJ2-2; 12 nucleotides line up with TRBD1. Unmatched junction bases numbered 10, after V lost 5 bases and J lost 3 bases. In germline, CDR1 is SGHNT, CDR2 YENEEA. The CDR3 runs 18 residues. The CDR3 protein is CASSAGTGGASDTGELFF. CDR3 nucleotides: TGTGCCAGCAGCGCCGGGACAGGGGGCGCGTCGGACACCGGGGAGCTGTTTTTT.

The DNA for the CDR3 is TGTGCCAGCAGTTACTTCGACACCTACAATGAGCAGTTCTTC. Encoded protein: CASSYFDTYNEQFF. The chain recombines TRBV6-5 with TRBJ2-1, with D unclear. CDR3 length equals 14 residues. Trimming took 1 base from V and 2 from J, leaving 6 bases between them. Germline lookup yields CDR1 MNHEY and CDR2 SVGAGI.